This T cell receptor (beta chain) stems from a study of T-cell memory formation after mild COVID-19. For the study at large: The two donors had largely donor-specific TCR clusters. Study-level results: CD4/CD8 balance held among clones contracting day 15 to 85, and later expanders leaned CD4+. There was no confirmation that second-wave clones peaking on day 37 were SARS-CoV-2 specific.

In the case of this clonotype: Its specificity is not known.

TCRdb reanalysed the 5' RACE reads using MiXCR and keeps one entry per CDR3 protein. The data hold about 39,000 distinct CDR3 sequences, with about 6.1% observed a single time. From germline, CDR1 is SGHAT and CDR2 FQNNGV. The CDR3 totals 12 residues. V shed 5 bases, J shed 7 bases, and the junction held 2 bases outside the gene matches. This receptor was taken from an adult who had mild COVID-19 (a few samples of this study predate the infection). Cell type and time point are not known. The chain combines TRBV11-2 with TRBJ2-1, with 7 bases that match TRBD1. Source material: PBMCs or a T cell subset sorted from them (not recorded which). CDR3 coding DNA: TGTGCCAGCAGCACACAGGGGAATGAGCAGTTCTTC. This translates into CASSTQGNEQFF.